The entry below gives a single TCR beta chain sequence along with its context. Its target is not known. The source of the sample is a study of T-cell reconstitution after alpha-beta-depleted transplantation in children. Overall study findings and caveats: Where alpha-beta T cells came from about two months after transplant was reportedly several hundred expanded graft clones. Surviving recipient T cells and thymic progenitors accounted for the high day-60 TCRbeta diversity observed in some patients.

The V gene end was trimmed by 0 bases and the J gene end by 6 bases; junction bases not matched to a gene: 3. The CDR3 length is 14 residues. Germline loops: CDR1 SGHDT, CDR2 YYEEEE. Molecular barcoding with unique molecular identifiers was used for the TCRbeta library. TCRdb re-derived calls from the PCR reads in MiXCR, one entry per CDR3 protein. This sample carries almost 600,000 distinct CDR3 sequences, 25% to 30% of them seen once, and the ten largest clones take less than 40%. The chain recombines TRBV5-6 with TRBJ2-3, with 8 bases aligning to TRBD2. The TCR originated in a boy younger than two with Wiskott-Aldrich syndrome, due to receive a stem cell transplant. Sequenced material: PBMCs, taken before TCRalphabeta/CD19-depleted stem cell transplant. CDR3 region: CASSLEAGDDTQYF. In DNA, the CDR3 is TGTGCCAGCAGCTTGGAAGCGGGAGACGATACGCAGTATTTT.